These 19 T cell receptor beta chains share one sample of origin, sequenced in a study of cytomegalovirus exposure and HLA in healthy donors. This PCR relied on a set of 60 Vbeta primers and 13 Jbeta primers. TCRdb's table, derived via immunoSEQ multiplex PCR, lists solely in-frame clones and lacks some. The sample has 30,000 to 40,000 clones, approximately 80% seen once. The sequenced sample was PBMCs. The source of these receptors is a woman aged 18-35 years in good health and CMV-seronegative.

The chain couples TRBV7-2 to TRBJ2-5; D gene unclear. CDR1 and CDR2 from the germline V gene are SGHTA and FQGNSA. V gave up 0 bases and J gave up 1 base, with 3 bases separating them. CDR3 size: 13 residues. CDR3 in DNA: TGTGCCAGCAGCTTAGCGAGCCAAGAGACCCAGTACTTC. As protein: CASSLASQETQYF. Filled out from reference TRBV7-2 and TRBJ2-5, the complete variable domain reads GAGVSQSPSNKVTEKGKDVELRCDPISGHTALYWYRQSLGQGLEFLIYFQGNSAPDKSGLPSDRFSAERTGGSVSTLTIQRTQQEDSAVYLCASSLASQETQYFGPGTRLLVL.

The rearrangement uses TRBV5-8 and TRBJ1-5; D remains ambiguous. Germline CDR1 SGHTS, CDR2 YDEGEE. This CDR3 spans 14 amino acids. Trimming stripped 0 bases from V and 1 base from J, with 5 bases between. CDR3 protein: CASSLDGSNQPQHF. The CDR3 nucleotides read TGTGCCAGCAGCTTGGATGGCAGCAATCAGCCCCAGCATTTT. The full variable domain, its missing parts supplied by reference TRBV5-8 and TRBJ1-5, is EAGVTQSPTHLIKTRGQQATLRCSPISGHTSVYWYQQALGLGLQFLLWYDEGEERNRGNFPPRFSGRQFPNYSSELNVNALELEDSALYLCASSLDGSNQPQHFGDGTRLSIL.

With regard to this clone: The junction departs from germline at one end; a sequencing error may be responsible. The CDR3 spells CSSSSLVQAGILEQYF. CDR3 in DNA: TGTTCCAGCAGCTCACTGGTCCAGGCCGGTATCCTCGAGCAGTACTTC. This sequence joins TRBV7-9 and TRBJ2-7, with D uncertain. The germline CDR1 and CDR2 sequences are SEHNR and FQNEAQ (reference sequence). The CDR3 extends over 16 amino acids.

J is TRBJ2-5 and V is TRBV6-6; 7 bases fit TRBD1. CDR3 size: 15 residues. Germline-derived CDR1 and CDR2 are MNHNY and SVGAGI (reference sequence). J was trimmed by 5 bases and V by 2 bases; bases with no gene match: 8. CDR3 bases: TGTGCCAGCAGTTACGCGACAGGGCTGGGCGAGACCCAGTACTTC. It encodes CASSYATGLGETQYF.

This chain links TRBV5-8 with TRBJ2-7, with a tentative D call TRBD1 (6 bases). The V end lost 4 bases, the J end lost 0 bases, and 11 bases lay between the germline ends. The germline gives CDR1 SGHTS, CDR2 YDEGEE. The CDR3 consists of 14 residues. The CDR3 DNA sequence: TGTGCCAGCAGCAACCGGGACAACTCCTACGAGCAGTACTTC. Translation gives CASSNRDNSYEQYF. Based on the CDR3 plus reference TRBV5-8 and TRBJ2-7, the full variable domain is EAGVTQSPTHLIKTRGQQATLRCSPISGHTSVYWYQQALGLGLQFLLWYDEGEERNRGNFPPRFSGRQFPNYSSELNVNALELEDSALYLCASSNRDNSYEQYFGPGTRLTVT.

The chain is built from TRBV19 and TRBJ1-2, with 9 bases lining up with TRBD1. V dropped 5 bases and J dropped 3; count of bases not matched to a gene: 16. Germline CDR1 and CDR2: LNHDA and SQIVND (reference sequence). The CDR3 covers 18 residues. In DNA, the CDR3 is TGTGCCAGTAGTTGGGCCGGGACAGGGAGGGTCGGTGACTATGGCTACACCTTC. This encodes CASSWAGTGRVGDYGYTF.

The chain uses TRBV9 and TRBJ2-3; 9 bases align to TRBD1. In germline, CDR1 is SGDLS, CDR2 YYNGEE. Unmatched junction bases numbered 10, after V lost 2 bases and J lost 6 bases. There are 16 residues in the CDR3. CDR3 loop: CASSVGTGIIQDTQYF. In DNA form, the CDR3 reads TGTGCCAGCAGCGTTGGGACAGGGATAATTCAGGATACGCAGTATTTT.

The chain carries TRBV5-4 and TRBJ1-1, with TRBD1 matching 9 bases. Germline-derived CDR1 and CDR2 are SGHNT and YYREEE (reference sequence). The CDR3 extends over 14 amino acids. V dropped 5 bases and J dropped 6; count of bases not matched to a gene: 8. The CDR3 DNA reads as TGTGCCAGCAGTTCCGGGACAGGGAGTTCTGAAGCTTTCTTT. It specifies CASSSGTGSSEAFF.

The chain employs TRBV4-3 and TRBJ2-3; 11 nucleotides agree with TRBD2. CDR1 is LGHNA and CDR2 is YSLEER in the germline V gene. This CDR3 contains 17 residues. Trimming removed 0 bases from V and 8 bases from J; junction bases left unmatched: 10. The CDR3 DNA reads as TGCGCCAGCAGCCAAGATTGGCGGCTAGCGGGGGGAGGTACGCAGTATTTT. It encodes CASSQDWRLAGGGTQYF.

The J gene is TRBJ1-5, the V gene TRBV6-4; a possible D gene is TRBD1 (5 bases). CDR3 length: 15 amino acids. Germline CDR1 MRHNA, CDR2 SNTAGT. Trimming shortened V by 2 bases and J by 7 bases, and 15 bases separated the two germline ends. CDR3 nucleotides: TGTGCCAGCAGTGACCAGGCAGGGTTTGGGCAGCCCCAGCATTTT. This sequence encodes CASSDQAGFGQPQHF.

The rearrangement joins TRBV28 to TRBJ1-2; a weak D match, TRBD1 (6 bases). The CDR3 consists of 14 residues. The V end was cut by 6 bases, the J end by 2 bases, with 13 bases between. Germline-derived CDR1 and CDR2 are MDHEN and SYDVKM. This chain's CDR3 is CASSLGGANYGYTF. The CDR3 DNA is TGTGCCAGCAGCCTAGGGGGGGCGAACTATGGCTACACCTTC.

V usage is TRBV2 and J usage is TRBJ1-1; D call uncertain. The CDR3 loop spans 13 amino acids. Looked up from germline, CDR1 is SNHLY and CDR2 is FYNNEI. V lost 11 bases and J 2 bases, leaving 15 bases between the germline ends. CDR3 amino acids: CASQNTLNTEAFF. The CDR3, as DNA: TGTGCCTCCCAAAACACATTAAACACTGAAGCTTTCTTT.

The chain is built from TRBV4-3 and TRBJ2-1, with D possibly TRBD2 on 5 matching bases. This CDR3 has 17 residues. Deletions cut 0 bases from V and 3 bases from J, with 15 bases between. From germline, CDR1 is LGHNA and CDR2 YSLEER. CDR3 DNA sequence: TGCGCCAGCAGCCAAGATAGTTCTAGCTCTAGCTACAATGAGCAGTTCTTC. Its translation is CASSQDSSSSSYNEQFF.

This chain uses TRBV7-7 with TRBJ2-3; TRBD1 aligns across 8 bases. The CDR3 length is 16 residues. From germline, CDR1 is SSHAT and CDR2 FNYEAQ (reference sequence). V shed 6 bases, J shed 0 bases, and the junction held 8 bases outside the gene matches. Written as DNA, the CDR3 is TGTGCCAGCAGTCCCTCCCCAGGGGGCAGCACAGATACGCAGTATTTT. The encoded protein is CASSPSPGGSTDTQYF.

The chain links TRBV27 to TRBJ2-7; 8 bases are shared with TRBD1. This CDR3 spans 13 amino acids. Germline lookup yields CDR1 MNHEY and CDR2 SMNVEV (reference sequence). Germline trimming cut 8 bases from V and 2 bases from J; bases unmatched to any gene: 5. The CDR3 loop is CASGGTGTYEQYF. In nucleotides, the CDR3 is TGTGCCAGCGGTGGGACAGGAACCTACGAGCAGTACTTC.

The genes are TRBV11-3 and TRBJ2-7; 8 bases map to TRBD1. Germline V lookup: CDR1 SGHNT, CDR2 YENEEA. The CDR3 is 15 amino acids. Unmatched junction bases numbered 6, after V lost 2 bases and J lost 3 bases. CDR3 nucleotides: TGTGCCAGCAGCTTAACCGGGACAGGAAACTACGAGCAGTACTTC. It translates to CASSLTGTGNYEQYF. The whole variable domain, remainder taken from reference TRBV11-3 and TRBJ2-7, is EAGVVQSPRYKIIEKKQPVAFWCNPISGHNTLYWYLQNLGQGPELLIRYENEEAVDDSQLPKDRFSAERLKGVDSTLKIQPAELGDSAVYLCASSLTGTGNYEQYFGPGTRLTVT.

The chain is built from TRBV2 and TRBJ2-5, with 8 bases aligning to TRBD2. This CDR3 spans 15 amino acids. Trimming took 0 bases from V and 4 from J; bases not matched to a gene: 4. Germline V lookup: CDR1 SNHLY, CDR2 FYNNEI. Here the CDR3 DNA reads TGTGCCAGCAGTGAAGCGCGTCTAGCGGGAGAGACCCAGTACTTC. Translated: CASSEARLAGETQYF.

This chain connects TRBV6-5 to TRBJ1-3; D is ambiguous. V was shortened by 7 bases and J by 3 bases, with 10 bases between the two germline ends. Looked up from germline, CDR1 is MNHEY and CDR2 is SVGAGI. This CDR3 region has 13 residues. CDR3 in DNA: TGTGCCAGCACAGCCCCGGGTGGAAACACCATATATTTT. It encodes CASTAPGGNTIYF.

The chain uses TRBV5-5 and TRBJ1-5; 9 bases fit TRBD1. Germline trimming cut 4 bases from V and 0 bases from J; bases unmatched to any gene: 8. The CDR3 is 17 amino acids. Germline V gene lookup returns CDR1 SGHKS and CDR2 YYEKEE (reference sequence). CDR3 nucleotide sequence: TGTGCCAGCAGCGGAGGGACAGGGAGTTATAGCAATCAGCCCCAGCATTTT. Its translation: CASSGGTGSYSNQPQHF.